This entry lists 10 T cell receptor beta chains sequenced from one sample in a study of cytomegalovirus exposure and HLA in healthy donors. The PCR ran on 60 Vbeta and 13 Jbeta primers. Only in-frame clones appear in the TCRdb table, and some are missing; sequencing was by immunoSEQ multiplex PCR. This table holds about 130,000 clones. Specimen: PBMCs. The receptor set was obtained from a young man in good health and CMV-seronegative.

The chain couples TRBV6-1 to TRBJ2-7, with 11 nucleotides matching TRBD1. The V gene's germline CDR1 is MNHNS and CDR2 SASEGT. The CDR3 consists of 15 residues. The V gene end was trimmed by 1 base and the J gene end by 6 bases; junction bases not matched to a gene: 5. CDR3 sequence: CASSEDRTGGSEQYF. Here the CDR3 DNA reads TGTGCCAGCAGTGAAGATAGGACAGGGGGCAGCGAGCAGTACTTC.

The V and J genes are TRBV11-2 and TRBJ2-2; D remains unclear. This CDR3 has 16 residues. Between the trimmed V and J ends, which lost 1 base and 6 bases, there was a span of 15 bases. The germline V gene has CDR1 SGHAT and CDR2 FQNNGV. Written as DNA, the CDR3 is TGTGCCAGCAGCTTAGTTTGGGCCACCAAGGCCGGGGAGCTGTTTTTT. Protein sequence: CASSLVWATKAGELFF.

J is TRBJ1-1 and V is TRBV6-1, with D tentatively TRBD1 (5 bases). CDR1 and CDR2 (germline): MNHNS, SASEGT. Between the trimmed V and J ends, which lost 9 bases and 1 base, there was a span of 18 bases. The CDR3 totals 15 residues. The CDR3 coding sequence is TGTGCCAGTCTCGGGAGTGATACAGGGAACACTGAAGCTTTCTTT. Translation gives CASLGSDTGNTEAFF.

The V call is TRBV28, the J call TRBJ2-7; 7 bases are shared with TRBD1. This CDR3 is built from 16 residues. CDR1 and CDR2 (germline): MDHEN, SYDVKM. V was clipped by 6 bases and J by 1 base; unmatched bases: 12. The CDR3 sequence is CASSSPADRLSYEQYF. In DNA, the CDR3 is TGTGCCAGCAGCTCCCCCGCGGACAGGTTATCCTACGAGCAGTACTTC.

The rearrangement uses TRBV27 and TRBJ2-1, with D perhaps matching TRBD1 (6 bases). Germline CDR1 is MNHEY and CDR2 is SMNVEV (reference sequence). This CDR3 region has 13 residues. V was clipped by 7 bases and J by 12 bases, with 19 bases between them. The CDR3 protein is CASTWSRGYGQFF. The CDR3, as DNA: TGTGCCAGCACCTGGAGTAGGGGGTACGGGCAGTTCTTC.

Written as DNA, the CDR3 is TGTGCCAGCAGCTACCGGACAGGGGGTACCTTTATCTCCTACGAGCAGTACTTC. Protein product: CASSYRTGGTFISYEQYF. The chain has TRBV5-6 and TRBJ2-7; 10 bases align to TRBD1. This CDR3 is built from 18 residues. CDR1 SGHDT and CDR2 YYEEEE come from the germline V gene. J was trimmed by 0 bases and V by 3 bases; bases with no gene match: 12.

The chain couples TRBV7-2 to TRBJ1-2; unclear D gene. Trimming pared 2 bases from V and 2 bases from J, leaving 6 bases between. In germline, CDR1 is SGHTA, CDR2 FQGNSA. The CDR3 extends over 13 amino acids. CDR3 DNA sequence: TGTGCCAGCAGCTTATATCGGAACTATGGCTACACCTTC. It translates to CASSLYRNYGYTF.

The CDR3 DNA sequence: TGTGCCAGCATTGACAGGGAGTATTACGAGCAGTACTTC. Translating gives CASIDREYYEQYF. The gene calls are TRBV6-6 and TRBJ2-7, with 7 nucleotides matching TRBD1. This CDR3 is built from 13 residues. The V gene's germline CDR1 is MNHNY and CDR2 SVGAGI (reference sequence). Losses at the gene ends were 7 bases for V and 4 bases for J; bases not matched to a gene: 7.

V gene TRBV4-1 combines with J gene TRBJ2-7; no clear D gene. The CDR3 covers 15 residues. Trimming cost V 3 bases and J 0 bases, with 12 bases left between them. Germline V gene data show CDR1 as MGHRA and CDR2 as YSYEKL. CDR3 sequence: CASSQPDWSSYEQYF. In nucleotides, the CDR3 is TGCGCCAGCAGCCAGCCAGACTGGAGCTCCTACGAGCAGTACTTC.

V gene TRBV25-1 combines with J gene TRBJ2-7, with D perhaps TRBD1 (5 bases). CDR1 and CDR2 (germline): MGHDK, SYGVNS. V lost 9 bases to trimming and J lost 2 bases, with 14 bases between them. This CDR3 is built from 13 residues. CDR3 residues: CASAGIGPYEQYF. In DNA, the CDR3 is TGTGCCAGTGCAGGGATAGGGCCCTACGAGCAGTACTTC.